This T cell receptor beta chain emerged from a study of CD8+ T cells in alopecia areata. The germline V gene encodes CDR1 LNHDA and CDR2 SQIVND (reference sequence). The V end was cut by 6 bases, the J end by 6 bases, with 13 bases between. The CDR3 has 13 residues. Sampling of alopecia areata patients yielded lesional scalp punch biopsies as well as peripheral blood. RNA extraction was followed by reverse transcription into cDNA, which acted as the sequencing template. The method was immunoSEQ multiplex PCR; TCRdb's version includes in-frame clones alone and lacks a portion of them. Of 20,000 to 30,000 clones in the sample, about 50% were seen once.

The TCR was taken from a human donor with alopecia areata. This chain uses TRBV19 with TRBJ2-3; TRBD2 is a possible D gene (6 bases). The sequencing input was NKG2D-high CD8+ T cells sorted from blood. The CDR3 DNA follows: TGTGCCAGTAGCGGAGGGTTCAAGGATACGCAGTATTTT. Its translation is CASSGGFKDTQYF.